The 22 T cell receptor beta chains given below trace back to one sample, sequenced in a study of preoperative IRX-2 immunotherapy in early breast cancer. Libraries were prepared by immunoSEQ multiplex PCR; TCRdb keeps only in-frame clonotypes and omits some of them. The table includes around 38,000 clones, roughly 77% detected once. Treatment described: preoperative locoregional IRX-2 cytokine immunotherapy. The material was tumor tissue, obtained after IRX-2 immunotherapy. These receptors were taken from a human donor with breast cancer.

The V call is TRBV6-7, the J call TRBJ2-7; D unclear. TRBV6-7 is filed as an ORF, its function uncertain. The ends were cut back, 7 bases at V and 2 bases at J, with 18 bases in the middle. The CDR3 contains 15 residues. The DNA for the CDR3 is TGTGCCAGCATAGTACTCTCTTCGGGCACCTACGAGCAGTACTTC. Its protein is CASIVLSSGTYEQYF.

This clone was detected only a few times. The chain is built from TRBV19 and TRBJ1-1; no reliable D call. Germline V gives CDR1 LNHDA, CDR2 SQIVND (reference sequence). Deletions cut 3 bases from V and 5 bases from J, with 10 bases between. This CDR3 has 13 amino acids. CDR3 in amino acids: CASSIRGETEAFF. DNA of the CDR3: TGTGCCAGTAGTATCCGGGGTGAAACTGAAGCTTTCTTT.

The rearrangement uses TRBV6-8 and TRBJ2-5; 7 bases agree with TRBD1. The CDR3 sequence is 13 residues long. Germline-derived CDR1 and CDR2 are MNHGY and SAAAGT. Losses at the gene ends were 6 bases for V and 5 bases for J; bases not matched to a gene: 6. The CDR3 region is CASSQTGSETQYF. DNA for the CDR3: TGTGCCAGCAGCCAGACAGGGTCGGAGACCCAGTACTTC.

The chain recombines TRBV1 with TRBJ1-3. TRBV1 is designated a pseudogene. The CDR3 totals 14 residues. The DNA for the CDR3 is TGCGCCAGCAGCCAGACCGAGCCTGGAAACACCATATATTTT. Translating it yields CASSQTEPGNTIYF.

J is TRBJ2-7 and V is TRBV28; TRBD2 matches at 7 bases. Per germline, CDR1 MDHEN and CDR2 SYDVKM. This CDR3 is 14 amino acids long. The trim removed 5 bases at V and 6 bases at J, leaving 10 bases unmatched. The CDR3, as DNA: TGTGCCAGCAGTACGCCCAGGACTAGAAGCGAGCAGTACTTC. This gives the protein CASSTPRTRSEQYF. The full variable domain, completed using reference TRBV28 and TRBJ2-7, is DVKVTQSSRYLVKRTGEKVFLECVQDMDHENMFWYRQDPGLGLRLIYFSYDVKMKEKGDIPEGYSVSREKKERFSLILESASTNQTSMYLCASSTPRTRSEQYFGPGTRLTVT.

V is TRBV28 and J is TRBJ2-7; D may be TRBD2 (6 bases). Germline lookup yields CDR1 MDHEN and CDR2 SYDVKM. This CDR3 comprises 15 residues. Trimming stripped 5 bases from V and 2 bases from J, with 16 bases between. The CDR3 DNA follows: TGTGCCAGCAGTCCTCTCACACGGGAGCCCTACGAGCAGTACTTC. This codes for CASSPLTREPYEQYF.

The rearrangement links TRBV7-1 to TRBJ2-1; D is unresolved. TRBV7-1 is known as an ORF, though its function is uncertain. The ends were cut back, 3 bases at V and 9 bases at J, with 12 bases in the middle. The CDR3 is made up of 13 amino acids. In nucleotides, the CDR3 is TGTGCCAGCAGCTCCAACCCCGCCCTTGAGCAGTTCTTC. It specifies CASSSNPALEQFF.

CDR3 coding DNA: TGTGCCAGTCGAGGGTGGACGAACACTGAAGCTTTCTTT. It encodes CASRGWTNTEAFF. The rearrangement links TRBV19 to TRBJ1-1; no clear D gene. The germline V gene has CDR1 LNHDA and CDR2 SQIVND (reference sequence). The CDR3 loop spans 13 amino acids. V was shortened by 8 bases and J by 1 base, with 11 bases between the two germline ends.

The genes are TRBV16 and TRBJ1-1, with D unclear. Trimming took 0 bases from V and 4 from J, leaving 6 bases between them. The germline CDR1 and CDR2 sequences are KGHSY and FQNENV. The CDR3 is 13 residues long. Written as DNA, the CDR3 is TGTGCCAGCAGCCAATCTTCGGGCACTGAAGCTTTCTTT. Encoded protein: CASSQSSGTEAFF.

The V call is TRBV28, the J call TRBJ1-2; TRBD1 matches 7 bases. The trim removed 5 bases at V and 1 base at J, leaving 10 bases unmatched. This CDR3 is 16 amino acids long. Germline V lookup: CDR1 MDHEN, CDR2 SYDVKM. The CDR3 sequence: CASSLEGGQRNYGYTF. Written as DNA, the CDR3 is TGTGCCAGCAGTCTAGAGGGGGGACAGCGTAACTATGGCTACACCTTC.

This clone has more than one count but fewer than ten. This sequence joins TRBV6-8 and TRBJ1-2, with D possibly TRBD1 on 5 matching bases. The CDR3 loop spans 15 amino acids. Per the germline V gene, CDR1 is MNHGY and CDR2 is SAAAGT. V lost 4 bases and J lost 5, with 17 bases in between. In DNA, the CDR3 is TGTGCCAGCAGTTCCCAGGGTAGAGGTCTTTATGGCTACACCTTC. Protein: CASSSQGRGLYGYTF.

The V gene is TRBV7-1, the J gene TRBJ2-3; D is unclear. TRBV7-1 is sorted into the ORF group, with uncertain function. V gave up 5 bases and J gave up 3 bases, with 15 bases separating them. This CDR3 region has 15 residues. CDR3: CASSVVEVVTDTQYF. The DNA of the CDR3 is TGTGCCAGCAGCGTAGTAGAAGTAGTTACAGATACGCAGTATTTT.

Here the CDR3 DNA reads TGTGCCAGCAGTTTGACGGGGACTAGCGGGAAGTACGAGCAGTACTTC. This translates into CASSLTGTSGKYEQYF. The chain joins TRBV28 to TRBJ2-7, with TRBD2 matching 13 bases. CDR1 and CDR2 (germline): MDHEN, SYDVKM. The trim removed 3 bases at V and 4 bases at J, leaving 6 bases unmatched. The CDR3 is 16 amino acids.

This clone was seen just once. V gene TRBV6-8 combines with J gene TRBJ2-1, with 8 bases identical to TRBD1. This CDR3 spans 12 amino acids. V dropped 6 bases and J dropped 10; count of bases not matched to a gene: 5. The V gene's germline CDR1 is MNHGY and CDR2 SAAAGT. CDR3 nucleotide sequence: TGTGCCAGCAGACAGGGGGAAAGAGAGCAGTTCTTC. Protein sequence: CASRQGEREQFF.

In this sample, this clone turned up once. This chain connects TRBV14 to TRBJ2-1; the D gene is possibly TRBD1 (5 bases). Deletions cut 0 bases from V and 4 bases from J, with 19 bases between. CDR1 SGHDN and CDR2 FVKESK come from the germline V gene. The CDR3 length is 18 residues. In DNA form, the CDR3 reads TGTGCCAGCAGCCAAGAAGCGAGATGGGGCCGGCCTTACAATGAGCAGTTCTTC. Protein product: CASSQEARWGRPYNEQFF.

The chain is built from TRBV15 and TRBJ1-5, with D unclear. CDR3 length: 16 amino acids. CDR1 and CDR2 (germline): LNHNV, YYDKDF (reference sequence). V was shortened by 0 bases and J by 0 bases, with 9 bases between the two germline ends. The CDR3 DNA sequence: TGTGCCACCAGCAGAGATAGAGGGATTAGCAATCAGCCCCAGCATTTT. It translates to CATSRDRGISNQPQHF.

This clone occurred a few times. The chain uses TRBV6-8 and TRBJ2-5; either TRBD1 or TRBD2 may supply D (5 bases each). There are 17 residues in the CDR3. The V end lost 8 bases, the J end lost 4 bases, and 26 bases lay between the germline ends. CDR1 is MNHGY, CDR2 SAAAGT, per germline. For the CDR3, the DNA is TGTGCCAGCTCTCCTAGAAGTTCGGGGCCTTTGGGAGAGACCCAGTACTTC. Its translation: CASSPRSSGPLGETQYF.

The chain's CDR3 is CASSLEGRGPYYEQYF. The CDR3 DNA is TGTGCCAGCAGCTTAGAGGGGCGGGGGCCTTACTACGAGCAGTACTTC. The chain is built from TRBV11-3 and TRBJ2-7; D perhaps matches TRBD2 (7 bases). Germline values: CDR1 SGHNT, CDR2 YENEEA. The CDR3 contains 16 residues. Trimming left V 0 bases short and J 3 bases short, with 15 bases between.

The chain combines TRBV10-1 with TRBJ2-1; D possibly uses TRBD1 or TRBD2 (5 bases each). V was pared by 6 bases and J by 4 bases, with 16 bases between. The length of the CDR3 is 15 residues. Germline lookup yields CDR1 WNHNN and CDR2 SYGVQD (reference sequence). The CDR3 sequence: CASSPGPRGYNEQFF. DNA of the CDR3: TGCGCCAGCAGCCCGGGGCCCCGGGGTTACAATGAGCAGTTCTTC.

This chain links TRBV6-4 with TRBJ1-5; tentatively, D is TRBD1 (5 bases). V dropped 7 bases and J dropped 7 bases, with 8 bases sitting between them. CDR1 is MRHNA, CDR2 SNTAGT, per germline. This CDR3 has 11 amino acids. This CDR3 is CASNRDQPQHF. The CDR3 DNA is TGTGCCAGCAATAGGGACCAGCCCCAGCATTTT.

This clone was observed a single time. The V and J genes are TRBV10-2 and TRBJ2-5, with 8 bases matching TRBD2. The CDR3 loop spans 13 amino acids. The ends lost 6 bases at V and 1 base at J; junction bases unmatched: 1. The germline V gene encodes CDR1 WSHSY and CDR2 SAAADI. CDR3 region: CASRLAGQETQYF. The CDR3 DNA is TGCGCCAGCAGGCTAGCGGGCCAAGAGACCCAGTACTTC.

This chain uses TRBV4-3 with TRBJ1-4, with TRBD1 as a possible D gene (5 bases). V was cut by 5 bases and J by 8 bases, with 15 bases left in between. The CDR3 has 14 residues. Looked up from germline, CDR1 is LGHNA and CDR2 is YSLEER. CDR3 region: CASSLVQGGEKLFF. The CDR3, as DNA: TGCGCCAGCAGCTTGGTTCAGGGAGGGGAAAAACTGTTTTTT.